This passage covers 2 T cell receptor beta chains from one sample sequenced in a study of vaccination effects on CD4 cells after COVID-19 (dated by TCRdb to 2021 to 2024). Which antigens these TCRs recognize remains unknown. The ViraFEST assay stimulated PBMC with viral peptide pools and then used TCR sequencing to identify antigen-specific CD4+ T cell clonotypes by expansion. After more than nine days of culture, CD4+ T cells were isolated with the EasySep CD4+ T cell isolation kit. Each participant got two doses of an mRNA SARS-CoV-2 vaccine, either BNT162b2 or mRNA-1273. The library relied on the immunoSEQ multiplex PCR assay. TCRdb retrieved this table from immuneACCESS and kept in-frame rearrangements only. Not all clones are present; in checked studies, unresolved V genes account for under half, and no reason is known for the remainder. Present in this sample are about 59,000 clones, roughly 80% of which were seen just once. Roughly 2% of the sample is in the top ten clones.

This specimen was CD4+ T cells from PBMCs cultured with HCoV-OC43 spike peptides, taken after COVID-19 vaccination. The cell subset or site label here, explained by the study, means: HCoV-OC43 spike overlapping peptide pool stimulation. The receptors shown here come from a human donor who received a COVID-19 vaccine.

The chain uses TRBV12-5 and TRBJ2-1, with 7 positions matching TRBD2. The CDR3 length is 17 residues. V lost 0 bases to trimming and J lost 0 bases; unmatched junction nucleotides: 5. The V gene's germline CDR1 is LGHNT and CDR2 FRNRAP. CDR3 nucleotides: TGTGCTAGTGGTTTGGTACGGGGACTAAGCTCCTACAATGAGCAGTTCTTC. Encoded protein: CASGLVRGLSSYNEQFF.

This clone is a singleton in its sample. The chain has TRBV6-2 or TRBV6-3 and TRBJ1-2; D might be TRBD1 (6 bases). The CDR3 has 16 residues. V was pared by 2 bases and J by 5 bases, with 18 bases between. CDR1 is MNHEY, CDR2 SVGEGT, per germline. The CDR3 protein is CASSYGGRGAAYGYTF. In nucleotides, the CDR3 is TGTGCCAGCAGTTACGGGGGGCGAGGGGCTGCTTATGGCTACACCTTC.